One sample yielded the 5 T cell receptor beta chains listed below, sequenced in a study of T cell repertoires in cytomegalovirus infection. Via MiXCR, TCRdb re-called the reads, giving one row per CDR3 protein. The sample yields roughly 630,000 distinct CDR3 sequences, 20% to 25% seen once. The specimen was CD8+ T cells from PBMCs. Receptors originate from a human donor in good health (CMV status not recorded). Some clones in this sample may be carry-over from other donors' samples.

This clonotype was seen a handful of times. V and J are TRBV28 and TRBJ2-5, with TRBD1 identical over 7 bases. Germline CDR1 is MDHEN and CDR2 is SYDVKM. CDR3 size: 15 residues. The V gene end was trimmed by 6 bases and the J gene end by 3 bases; junction bases not matched to a gene: 10. Here the CDR3 DNA reads TGTGCCAGCAGACCAACACCGGGACAGAAAGAGACCCAGTACTTC. Translating it yields CASRPTPGQKETQYF.

This clonotype was observed a few times. V usage is TRBV7-9 and J usage is TRBJ2-7; 8 nucleotides line up with TRBD1. The CDR3 covers 15 residues. Germline CDR1 and CDR2: SEHNR and FQNEAQ (reference sequence). V lost 5 bases and J lost 0; bases outside the gene matches: 6. CDR3 in DNA: TGTGCCAGCAGCACCTGGACAGGGTTCTCCTACGAGCAGTACTTC. Amino acid sequence: CASSTWTGFSYEQYF.

In this sample, this clonotype turned up many times. The chain is built from TRBV6-5 and TRBJ1-5, with D unresolved. Looked up from germline, CDR1 is MNHEY and CDR2 is SVGAGI. V was pared by 0 bases and J by 5 bases, with 8 bases between. There are 14 residues in the CDR3. The CDR3 protein is CASSYSHSDQPQHF. The CDR3 DNA follows: TGTGCCAGCAGTTACTCGCACAGCGATCAGCCCCAGCATTTT.

This chain links TRBV4-3 with TRBJ1-5; no clear D gene. The CDR3 consists of 15 residues. V was pared by 0 bases and J by 5 bases, with 11 bases between. The germline CDR1 and CDR2 sequences are LGHNA and YSLEER. The CDR3 reads CASSQDSRAHQPQHF. The CDR3 DNA follows: TGCGCCAGCAGCCAAGACAGTAGGGCCCATCAGCCCCAGCATTTT.

The chain is built from TRBV12-3 or TRBV12-4 and TRBJ2-5, with D maybe TRBD2 (5 bases). Trimming removed 5 bases at V and 1 base at J, with 14 bases between. The CDR3 sequence is 15 residues long. CDR3 sequence: CASSRGILPQETQYF. The DNA of the CDR3 is TGTGCCAGCAGTCGAGGGATCTTGCCCCAAGAGACCCAGTACTTC.